This is a list of T cell receptor beta chains from one sample in a study of tumor-infiltrating lymphocytes in primary liver carcinoma. Via MiXCR, TCRdb re-called the multiplex PCR reads, giving one row per CDR3 protein. This table has 100,000 or so distinct CDR3 sequences, approximately 80% appearing once. Sequencing was done on a sample of liver tumor tissue from sampling region 3. The receptors shown here come from a man aged 35-49 years with primary liver carcinoma and hepatitis B virus infection. CDR3s leave out the opening cysteine and the closing phenylalanine or tryptophan.

j_call: TRBJ2-3
v_call: TRBV11-2
cdr3_aa: ASSLDPGETSTDTQY

j_call: TRBJ1-1
v_call: TRBV6-5
cdr3_aa: ASSYSPARNSEAF

j_call: TRBJ2-1
v_call: TRBV7-8
cdr3_aa: ASSLGWGGAVCDEQF

j_call: TRBJ2-5
v_call: TRBV19
cdr3_aa: ASSIGSQTLPETEY

j_call: TRBJ2-1
v_call: TRBV6-1
cdr3_aa: ASTELARMNEQF

j_call: TRBJ1-2
v_call: TRBV29-1
cdr3_aa: SVEAEEGMDGYT

j_call: TRBJ2-1
v_call: TRBV11-2
cdr3_aa: VTSLDRGGRFYNEQF

j_call: TRBJ2-3
v_call: TRBV12-3/TRBV12-4
cdr3_aa: ASSPSEGGHTDTEY

j_call: TRBJ1-2
v_call: TRBV11-1
cdr3_aa: GSSPGEGQSYGYT

j_call: TRBJ2-1
v_call: TRBV5-4
cdr3_aa: VSSSSGTYNEQF

j_call: TRBJ2-2
v_call: TRBV11-3
cdr3_aa: ATSNGQSIGELF

j_call: TRBJ2-1
v_call: TRBV4-1
cdr3_aa: ACCAGRQF

j_call: TRBJ1-1
v_call: TRBV29-1
cdr3_aa: SVCVGWGMNTEAF

j_call: TRBJ2-3
v_call: TRBV11-2
cdr3_aa: ASSLSLGGQIITNHTQY

j_call: TRBJ2-5
v_call: TRBV5-4
cdr3_aa: ASIISRLGQETQY

j_call: TRBJ2-1
v_call: TRBV11-2
cdr3_aa: ANSSYGGSYNEQL

j_call: TRBJ2-2
v_call: TRBV12-3/TRBV12-4
cdr3_aa: ASTPRTSGSRRELF

j_call: TRBJ2-4
v_call: TRBV11-1
cdr3_aa: ASSIPGTSGTENVQY

j_call: TRBJ2-3
v_call: TRBV6-6
cdr3_aa: TSRSTGCGDTQY

j_call: TRBJ1-3
v_call: TRBV5-1
cdr3_aa: ASSLDLVGVSGNIIY

j_call: TRBJ1-4
v_call: TRBV29-1
cdr3_aa: SVTGTEYEKLF

j_call: TRBJ2-7
v_call: TRBV11-2
cdr3_aa: ASSLRWTEENEQY

j_call: TRBJ1-5
v_call: TRBV11-1
cdr3_aa: VSSSGQGHNQPQH

j_call: TRBJ2-5
v_call: TRBV5-1
cdr3_aa: ASSSKTGDPETQY

j_call: TRBJ2-1
v_call: TRBV28
cdr3_aa: ASIAPERGGYTEES